The 30 T cell receptor beta chains below were found in one sample sequenced in a study of neurological immune-mediated disorders. TCRdb reprocessed the 5' RACE reads with MiXCR, giving one entry per CDR3 protein. The data show some 49,000 distinct CDR3 sequences, about 9% seen once. Indicated time point: longitudinal time-point 1 (baseline). Material: PBMCs. The origin of the receptors is a woman aged 40 to 55 in good health.

This clonotype has a count of ten or more. The chain recombines TRBV20-1 with TRBJ1-2; D possibly corresponds to TRBD1 (6 bases). Germline V gives CDR1 DFQATT, CDR2 SNEGSKA (reference sequence). CDR3 length: 15 residues. V lost 3 bases, J lost 7 bases, and 21 bases lay in between. In DNA form, the CDR3 reads TGCAGTGCTAGGGACGCCCTGCGGGGGGGCTCTGGCTACACCTTC. It translates to CSARDALRGGSGYTF.

This clonotype was seen at least ten times. V gene TRBV25-1 combines with J gene TRBJ1-3; 8 bases agree with TRBD1. Germline CDR1 and CDR2: MGHDK and SYGVNS. V shed 4 bases, J shed 6 bases, and the junction held 8 bases outside the gene matches. There are 15 residues in the CDR3. The CDR3 here is CASSVAGGMENTIYF. The CDR3 bases are TGTGCCAGCAGTGTAGCAGGGGGCATGGAAAACACCATATATTTT. The whole variable domain, remainder taken from reference TRBV25-1 and TRBJ1-3, is EADIYQTPRYLVIGTGKKITLECSQTMGHDKMYWYQQDPGMELHLIHYSYGVNSTEKGDLSSESTVSRIRTEHFPLTLESARPSHTSQYLCASSVAGGMENTIYFGEGSWLTVV.

This clonotype was detected ten times or more. The CDR3: CASSLGQKPTDTQYF. The CDR3 coding sequence is TGCGCCAGCAGCTTGGGTCAGAAACCCACAGATACGCAGTATTTT. The chain uses TRBV5-1 and TRBJ2-3; D call uncertain. Deletions cut 0 bases from V and 2 bases from J, with 10 bases between. The CDR3 spans 15 residues. Germline CDR1 and CDR2: SGHRS and YFSETQ. The full variable domain, in which reference TRBV5-1 and TRBJ2-3 provide the parts outside the CDR3, is KAGVTQTPRYLIKTRGQQVTLSCSPISGHRSVSWYQQTPGQGLQFLFEYFSETQRNKGNFPGRFSGRQFSNSRSEMNVSTLELGDSALYLCASSLGQKPTDTQYFGPGTRLTVL.

This clonotype was observed at least ten times. The chain combines TRBV5-5 with TRBJ2-6; D unclear. The CDR3 loop spans 11 amino acids. V dropped 4 bases and J dropped 11 bases, with 7 bases sitting between them. Germline loops: CDR1 SGHKS, CDR2 YYEKEE (reference sequence). CDR3 in amino acids: CASSHPDVLTF. In DNA, the CDR3 is TGTGCCAGCAGCCACCCAGACGTCCTGACTTTC.

This clonotype has at least ten counts. V gene TRBV11-2 combines with J gene TRBJ2-7, with TRBD1 matching over 7 bases. Germline V gene sequence: CDR1 SGHAT, CDR2 FQNNGV. The CDR3 spans 17 residues. V lost 6 bases, J lost 3 bases, and 17 bases stayed unmatched. CDR3 DNA: TGTGCCAGCAGGGGTCGGACAGGTCTGGACCCAAGCTACGAGCAGTACTTC. Its protein is CASRGRTGLDPSYEQYF.

The V call is TRBV5-5, the J call TRBJ2-6, with D unresolved. CDR1 and CDR2 (germline): SGHKS, YYEKEE (reference sequence). The CDR3 covers 15 residues. V was pared by 7 bases and J by 0 bases, with 11 bases between. The CDR3 sequence: CASCSHHSGANVLTF. CDR3 nucleotides: TGTGCCAGCTGCTCCCACCACTCTGGGGCCAACGTCCTGACTTTC.

This clonotype was picked up many times. The J gene is TRBJ2-1, the V gene TRBV5-1; 11 positions agree with TRBD2. The CDR3 sequence is 14 residues long. V dropped 0 bases and J dropped 10; count of bases not matched to a gene: 3. In germline, CDR1 is SGHRS, CDR2 YFSETQ. The chain's CDR3 is CASSLGLAGGEQFF. The CDR3 DNA reads as TGCGCCAGCAGCTTGGGGCTAGCGGGAGGAGAGCAGTTCTTC.

This clonotype appeared many times. The J gene is TRBJ2-7, the V gene TRBV4-3; 8 nucleotides align to TRBD1. Looked up from germline, CDR1 is LGHNA and CDR2 is YSLEER. This CDR3 is built from 14 residues. J gave up 9 bases and V 1 base, and 8 bases lay outside the gene matches. The CDR3 loop is CASSQGQGAYVQYF. The DNA for the CDR3 is TGCGCCAGCAGCCAAGGGCAGGGGGCCTATGTGCAGTACTTC.

This clonotype was picked up many times. This chain joins TRBV12-3 or TRBV12-4 and TRBJ2-7, with D possibly matching TRBD1 (5 bases). Between the trimmed V and J ends, which lost 8 bases and 2 bases, there was a span of 19 bases. The CDR3 extends over 15 amino acids. As DNA, the CDR3 is TGTGCCAGCGCCGCCCGACAGATCTTCGCCTACGAGCAGTACTTC. Amino acids: CASAARQIFAYEQYF.

This clonotype has at least ten counts. The V and J genes are TRBV5-1 and TRBJ1-3, with a tentative D call TRBD1 (5 bases). The CDR3 loop spans 16 amino acids. V gave up 0 bases and J gave up 0 bases, with 10 bases separating them. The germline gives CDR1 SGHRS, CDR2 YFSETQ. CDR3: CASSLGGGYSGNTIYF. For the CDR3, the DNA is TGCGCCAGCAGCTTGGGGGGCGGCTACTCTGGAAACACCATATATTTT.

Details on this clonotype: A read error is possible here, since a much larger clone lies one base away. This chain connects TRBV6-5 to TRBJ2-1; D ambiguous. Germline values: CDR1 MNHEY, CDR2 SVGAGI. This CDR3 contains 14 residues. The CDR3 sequence: CASGYGPSYNEQFF. The DNA of the CDR3 is TGTGCCAGCGGTTACGGTCCCAGCTACAATGAGCAGTTCTTC.

In its sample, this clonotype was seen many times. The CDR3 spells CASSIAGDWLFF. DNA of the CDR3: TGTGCCAGCAGCATTGCAGGGGACTGGCTGTTTTTT. V is TRBV5-5 and J is TRBJ2-2; D tentatively reads TRBD1 or TRBD2 (6 bases each). The CDR3 totals 12 residues. The V gene's germline CDR1 is SGHKS and CDR2 YYEKEE (reference sequence). V lost 4 bases and J 13 bases, leaving 14 bases between the germline ends. Using reference TRBV5-5 and TRBJ2-2 for the parts outside the CDR3, the full variable domain is DAGVTQSPTHLIKTRGQQVTLRCSPISGHKSVSWYQQVLGQGPQFIFQYYEKEERGRGNFPDRFSARQFPNYSSELNVNALLLGDSALYLCASSIAGDWLFFGEGSRLTVL.

This clonotype was recorded many times. The J gene is TRBJ2-4, the V gene TRBV7-2; a weak D match, TRBD2 (5 bases). Germline CDR1 reads SGHTA; CDR2 reads FQGNSA. This CDR3 is 17 amino acids long. V was pared by 1 base and J by 0 bases, with 13 bases between. The CDR3 loop reads CASSLGTDILAKNIQYF. In nucleotides, the CDR3 is TGTGCCAGCAGCTTAGGGACTGACATCTTAGCCAAAAACATTCAGTACTTC.

At least ten counts were recorded for this clonotype. This chain uses TRBV11-2 with TRBJ2-7; 8 bases are a match to TRBD1. Trimming took 9 bases from V and 4 from J; bases not matched to a gene: 8. Germline V gives CDR1 SGHAT, CDR2 FQNNGV. This CDR3 has 13 residues. This chain's CDR3 is CASEIDRGYEQYF. The CDR3 region has the DNA TGTGCCAGTGAAATCGACAGGGGATACGAGCAGTACTTC.

This clonotype has a count of ten or more. The chain employs TRBV7-9 and TRBJ2-6; no reliable D call. CDR1 is SEHNR, CDR2 FQNEAQ, per germline (reference sequence). Between the trimmed V and J ends, which lost 4 bases and 2 bases, there was a span of 0 bases. This CDR3 comprises 12 residues. The CDR3 here is CASSSGANVLTF. DNA for the CDR3: TGTGCCAGCAGCTCTGGGGCCAACGTCCTGACTTTC. The whole variable domain, remainder taken from reference TRBV7-9 and TRBJ2-6, is DTGVSQNPRHKITKRGQNVTFRCDPISEHNRLYWYRQTLGQGPEFLTYFQNEAQLEKSRLLSDRFSAERPKGSFSTLEIQRTEQGDSAMYLCASSSGANVLTFGAGSRLTVL.

This clonotype was counted at least ten times. The genes are TRBV25-1 and TRBJ2-6; possibly TRBD1 for D (6 bases). Looked up from germline, CDR1 is MGHDK and CDR2 is SYGVNS. The CDR3 runs 14 residues. The V end lost 8 bases, the J end lost 1 base, and 9 bases lay between the germline ends. The CDR3 region is CASGGHSGANVLTF. CDR3 DNA: TGTGCCAGCGGGGGACATTCTGGGGCCAACGTCCTGACTTTC.

This clonotype was detected many times. V gene TRBV9 combines with J gene TRBJ1-1; D may be TRBD1 (6 bases). The germline V gene encodes CDR1 SGDLS and CDR2 YYNGEE. CDR3 length: 15 residues. With 0 bases removed from V and 3 bases from J, the gap between germline ends came to 12 bases. CDR3 DNA sequence: TGTGCCAGCAGCGTAGCGGCAGGGGATGACACTGAAGCTTTCTTT. Translating it yields CASSVAAGDDTEAFF.

The table lists this clonotype with many counts. V and J are TRBV12-3 or TRBV12-4 and TRBJ2-1, with 7 bases aligning to TRBD2. This CDR3 spans 16 amino acids. With 6 bases clipped from V and 4 bases from J, the junction kept 12 bases outside the gene matches. CDR3 amino acids: CASRPDGGGFYNEQFF. CDR3 DNA: TGTGCCAGCAGACCCGATGGCGGGGGATTTTACAATGAGCAGTTCTTC.

The chain is built from TRBV6-2 or TRBV6-3 and TRBJ1-2; 9 bases align to TRBD1. The germline gives CDR1 MNHEY, CDR2 SVGEGT. V was pared by 7 bases and J by 4 bases, with 7 bases of the junction left unmatched. The CDR3 consists of 14 residues. The CDR3 coding sequence is TGTGCCAGCATTTATACGACAGGGGGCTATGGCTACACCTTC. Protein product: CASIYTTGGYGYTF.

This clonotype was detected ten times or more. The rearrangement joins TRBV12-3 or TRBV12-4 to TRBJ2-1; 9 bases are shared with TRBD2. This CDR3 spans 13 amino acids. The ends lost 5 bases at V and 6 bases at J; junction bases unmatched: 2. The CDR3 spells CASSRLAVNEQFF. The CDR3 region has the DNA TGTGCCAGCAGTCGACTAGCGGTCAATGAGCAGTTCTTC.

The sample holds many counts of this clonotype. The rearrangement joins TRBV7-2 to TRBJ2-7; 7 bases match TRBD2. The CDR3 runs to 14 residues. The V gene's germline CDR1 is SGHTA and CDR2 FQGNSA. V dropped 0 bases and J dropped 2; count of bases not matched to a gene: 1. The CDR3 here is CASSLAAGTYEQYF. The DNA for the CDR3 is TGTGCCAGCAGCTTAGCAGCGGGGACCTACGAGCAGTACTTC.

This clonotype came up many times. The V call is TRBV5-1, the J call TRBJ1-2, with D tentatively TRBD1 (6 bases). With 0 bases removed from V and 4 bases from J, the gap between germline ends came to 10 bases. The CDR3 covers 14 residues. CDR1 and CDR2 from the germline V gene are SGHRS and YFSETQ. CDR3 coding DNA: TGCGCCAGCAGCTTGGCGGGGGCCGGCTATGGCTACACCTTC. Residues: CASSLAGAGYGYTF.

In this sample, this clonotype turned up many times. The chain joins TRBV5-5 to TRBJ2-2, with 10 bases lining up with TRBD1. V lost 5 bases, J lost 5 bases, and 6 bases stayed unmatched. Per germline, CDR1 SGHKS and CDR2 YYEKEE (reference sequence). The CDR3 totals 15 residues. CDR3 region: CASRRTGGRTGELFF. CDR3 coding DNA: TGTGCCAGCAGGCGGACAGGGGGTCGTACCGGGGAGCTGTTTTTT.

There are many counts of this clonotype. This chain uses TRBV4-2 with TRBJ2-6; TRBD1 agrees at 11 bases. Per the germline V gene, CDR1 is LGHNA and CDR2 is YNFKEQ. The CDR3 is 18 residues long. With V trimmed by 1 base and J by 1 base, 3 bases remained unmatched. Here the CDR3 reads CASSQGDRGTSGANVLTF. For the CDR3, the DNA is TGTGCCAGCAGCCAAGGGGACAGGGGGACTTCTGGGGCCAACGTCCTGACTTTC.

This clonotype counts as medium-sized. Here the CDR3 DNA reads TGTGCCAGCAATCGACAGGGGGCTGGAGAGCAGTACTTC. Protein: CASNRQGAGEQYF. The V and J genes are TRBV9 and TRBJ2-7; TRBD1 agrees at 10 bases. CDR1 is SGDLS, CDR2 YYNGEE, per germline. The CDR3 is made up of 13 amino acids. The junction had 7 bases not matched to a gene; V was cut back by 6 bases and J by 7 bases.

This clonotype was counted at least ten times. V usage is TRBV15 and J usage is TRBJ2-3, with D possibly matching TRBD2 (6 bases). The CDR3 is made up of 14 amino acids. Germline V lookup: CDR1 LNHNV, CDR2 YYDKDF (reference sequence). Trimming removed 7 bases from V and 0 bases from J, with 11 bases in between. The CDR3 DNA sequence: TGTGCCACCATTGCCGGGAGAAGCACAGATACGCAGTATTTT. Amino acids: CATIAGRSTDTQYF.

In its sample, this clonotype was seen many times. The chain carries TRBV7-8 and TRBJ1-1, with D possibly matching TRBD1 (5 bases). Trimming took 5 bases from V and 11 from J, leaving 15 bases between them. The CDR3 length is 12 residues. Germline V gene sequence: CDR1 SGHVS, CDR2 FQNEAQ. The CDR3 here is CASSPGVLGAFF. Here the CDR3 DNA reads TGTGCCAGCAGCCCGGGGGTATTGGGTGCTTTCTTT.

This clonotype was counted ten times or more. The J gene is TRBJ2-5, the V gene TRBV6-2 or TRBV6-3; maybe TRBD1 (5 bases). V shed 2 bases and J shed 3 bases, with 7 bases lying between them. CDR1 MNHEY and CDR2 SVGEGT come from the germline V gene. The length of the CDR3 is 13 residues. The DNA for the CDR3 is TGTGCCAGCAGTTACCCGGACAAAGAGACCCAGTACTTC. Protein: CASSYPDKETQYF.

In this sample, this clonotype turned up many times. CDR3 in amino acids: CSVDRANTGELFF. Here the CDR3 DNA reads TGCAGCGTCGACAGGGCTAACACCGGGGAGCTGTTTTTT. This chain connects TRBV29-1 to TRBJ2-2; 7 nucleotides line up with TRBD1. J was trimmed by 2 bases and V by 6 bases; bases with no gene match: 3. This CDR3 is 13 amino acids long. Germline V gene sequence: CDR1 SQVTM, CDR2 ANQGSEA.

This clonotype has ten or more counts. The chain joins TRBV12-3 or TRBV12-4 to TRBJ1-2; D not certain. This CDR3 has 13 residues. Between the trimmed V and J ends, which lost 8 bases and 6 bases, there was a span of 16 bases. CDR3 sequence: CASGFYAGDGYTF. In DNA form, the CDR3 reads TGTGCCAGCGGATTCTATGCAGGAGATGGCTACACCTTC.